A single sample is the source of the 21 T cell receptor beta chains below, sequenced in a study of blood T cell repertoires in COVID-19. The assay was immunoSEQ multiplex PCR, and TCRdb's table has in-frame clones only and misses some. Of some 320,000 clones listed, roughly nine tenths are singletons. The sequenced sample consisted of PBMCs or T cells enriched from blood (not recorded which). These receptors all stem from a man in his 60s who had recovered from COVID-19.

This clone occurred a few times. V usage is TRBV19 and J usage is TRBJ1-5; D unresolved. The length of the CDR3 is 12 residues. Trimming took 6 bases from V and 7 from J, leaving 10 bases between them. Germline CDR1 LNHDA, CDR2 SQIVND (reference sequence). CDR3 loop: CASRGTGQPQHF. The CDR3 coding sequence is TGTGCCAGTAGGGGCACGGGACAGCCCCAGCATTTT.

J is TRBJ2-7 and V is TRBV27; 11 nucleotides line up with TRBD1. The length of the CDR3 is 14 residues. The germline V gene encodes CDR1 MNHEY and CDR2 SMNVEV (reference sequence). The junction had 3 bases not matched to a gene; V was cut back by 2 bases and J by 6 bases. The DNA of the CDR3 is TGTGCCAGCAGTTTAAGGACAGGGGGCTTCGAGCAGTACTTC. Its protein is CASSLRTGGFEQYF.

This clone was recorded once. The rearrangement uses TRBV5-6 and TRBJ2-7, with D possibly TRBD1 on 6 matching bases. The CDR3 extends over 14 amino acids. Trimming removed 0 bases at V and 6 bases at J, with 13 bases between. Germline V gene data show CDR1 as SGHDT and CDR2 as YYEEEE. The DNA of the CDR3 is TGTGCCAGCAGCTTGGGACAGGCCTCTCTCGAGCAGTACTTC. It translates to CASSLGQASLEQYF.

This chain links TRBV11-3 with TRBJ2-5, with D hard to call. Germline loops: CDR1 SGHNT, CDR2 YENEEA. Trimming took off 5 bases at V and 1 base at J, with 14 bases between the two ends. This CDR3 is 15 amino acids long. CDR3 coding DNA: TGTGCCAGCAGCCCCGGGTCTAATCCCCAAGAGACCCAGTACTTC. This translates into CASSPGSNPQETQYF.

The genes are TRBV5-1 and TRBJ2-7; unclear D gene. Per germline, CDR1 SGHRS and CDR2 YFSETQ. V was clipped by 0 bases and J by 0 bases, with 13 bases between them. This CDR3 is built from 16 residues. CDR3 coding DNA: TGCGCCAGCAGCTTGGGAGGATCCCTGAGCTCCTACGAGCAGTACTTC. This codes for CASSLGGSLSSYEQYF. Complete variable domain (other parts from reference TRBV5-1 and TRBJ2-7): KAGVTQTPRYLIKTRGQQVTLSCSPISGHRSVSWYQQTPGQGLQFLFEYFSETQRNKGNFPGRFSGRQFSNSRSEMNVSTLELGDSALYLCASSLGGSLSSYEQYFGPGTRLTVT.

The chain joins TRBV4-3 to TRBJ1-2, with D possibly TRBD1 on 5 matching bases. The V gene's germline CDR1 is LGHNA and CDR2 YSLEER. The CDR3 extends over 18 amino acids. Trimming stripped 1 base from V and 7 bases from J, with 25 bases between. CDR3 residues: CASSQASFPWGREGGYTF. DNA for the CDR3: TGCGCCAGCAGCCAAGCCTCCTTCCCGTGGGGCAGGGAAGGTGGCTACACCTTC.

This chain links TRBV6-1 with TRBJ1-2, with TRBD1 identical over 7 bases. V lost 3 bases, J lost 6 bases, and 7 bases stayed unmatched. The CDR3 extends over 14 amino acids. Germline loops: CDR1 MNHNS, CDR2 SASEGT. For the CDR3, the DNA is TGTGCCAGCAGTGATCCCGACAGGGAGAATGGCTACACCTTC. Residues: CASSDPDRENGYTF.

The chain combines TRBV5-8 with TRBJ1-2; D unresolved. The V end was cut by 2 bases, the J end by 2 bases, with 13 bases between. CDR1 SGHTS and CDR2 YDEGEE come from the germline V gene. The CDR3 contains 15 residues. The CDR3 sequence is CASSFEAPWNYGYTF. The CDR3 coding sequence is TGTGCCAGCAGCTTTGAGGCCCCTTGGAACTATGGCTACACCTTC.

The chain couples TRBV7-8 to TRBJ2-1, with 7 positions matching TRBD2. The germline CDR1 and CDR2 sequences are SGHVS and FQNEAQ. The CDR3 covers 16 residues. V lost 5 bases to trimming and J lost 5 bases; unmatched junction nucleotides: 12. The CDR3 reads CASSAIIGLENNEQFF. CDR3 nucleotide sequence: TGTGCCAGCAGCGCGATAATCGGACTAGAGAACAATGAGCAGTTCTTC.

This chain joins TRBV28 and TRBJ1-4; 9 nucleotides align to TRBD1. This CDR3 region has 14 residues. The V and J ends lost 6 bases and 10 bases, in that order; junction bases with no gene match: 9. Germline loops: CDR1 MDHEN, CDR2 SYDVKM. The CDR3 reads CASRERQGGGKLFF. The CDR3 DNA is TGTGCCAGCAGGGAAAGACAGGGGGGAGGAAAACTGTTTTTT.

The rearrangement links TRBV4-2 to TRBJ1-1; 7 bases are shared with TRBD1. The length of the CDR3 is 14 residues. Germline trimming cut 1 base from V and 8 bases from J; bases unmatched to any gene: 7. CDR1 and CDR2 from the germline V gene are LGHNA and YNFKEQ. This chain's CDR3 is CASSQVSGQEEAFF. Written as DNA, the CDR3 is TGTGCCAGCAGCCAAGTGAGCGGACAGGAAGAAGCTTTCTTT.

In the case of this clone: Other nucleotide sequences in the sample specify the same CDR3. This sequence joins TRBV7-6 and TRBJ2-2, with 10 bases identical to TRBD2. CDR1 is SGHVS, CDR2 FNYEAQ, per germline. CDR3 length: 16 amino acids. J was trimmed by 2 bases and V by 5 bases; bases with no gene match: 5. The CDR3 DNA sequence: TGTGCCAGCAGCGCCCGGACTAGCGGAAACACCGGGGAGCTGTTTTTT. Translation gives CASSARTSGNTGELFF.

This clone was seen just once. The genes are TRBV27 and TRBJ1-1; D is unclear. V was clipped by 2 bases and J by 0 bases, with 10 bases between them. Germline values: CDR1 MNHEY, CDR2 SMNVEV (reference sequence). The CDR3 has 15 amino acids. DNA for the CDR3: TGTGCCAGCAGTTTAAAGAGCCTCATGAACACTGAAGCTTTCTTT. This encodes CASSLKSLMNTEAFF.

In this sample, this clone turned up once. The chain couples TRBV4-2 to TRBJ2-1, with D perhaps TRBD2 (5 bases). Germline values: CDR1 LGHNA, CDR2 YNFKEQ. Between the trimmed V and J ends, which lost 1 base and 4 bases, there was a span of 11 bases. The CDR3 length is 15 residues. The CDR3 DNA is TGTGCCAGCAGCCAAGCCACCGGGGTGTACAATGAGCAGTTCTTC. This gives the protein CASSQATGVYNEQFF.

The genes are TRBV19 and TRBJ2-7, with D perhaps TRBD2 (5 bases). The germline V gene has CDR1 LNHDA and CDR2 SQIVND (reference sequence). The CDR3 is made up of 13 amino acids. V was pared by 6 bases and J by 4 bases, with 13 bases between. The CDR3 sequence is CASSLSGGYEQYF. The CDR3, as DNA: TGTGCCAGTAGCCTCTCTGGAGGTTACGAGCAGTACTTC.

This clone was picked up one time. V gene TRBV11-2 combines with J gene TRBJ2-7; no clear D. In germline, CDR1 is SGHAT, CDR2 FQNNGV. Trimming cost V 5 bases and J 3 bases, with 2 bases left between them. CDR3 length equals 10 residues. The CDR3 DNA sequence: TGTGCCAGCAGCCACTACGAGCAGTACTTC. It encodes CASSHYEQYF.

This chain links TRBV9 with TRBJ1-4; TRBD1 might be the D (6 bases). This CDR3 has 16 residues. CDR1 and CDR2 (germline): SGDLS, YYNGEE. With 0 bases removed from V and 8 bases from J, the gap between germline ends came to 17 bases. The DNA of the CDR3 is TGTGCCAGCAGCGTAGATGCGGCAGGGGCAAGCGAAAAACTGTTTTTT. This translates into CASSVDAAGASEKLFF. Variable domain in full (rest from reference TRBV9 and TRBJ1-4): DSGVTQTPKHLITATGQRVTLRCSPRSGDLSVYWYQQSLDQGLQFLIQYYNGEERAKGNILERFSAQQFPDLHSELNLSSLELGDSALYFCASSVDAAGASEKLFFGSGTQLSVL.

The gene calls are TRBV10-2 and TRBJ1-6, with D unresolved. V lost 2 bases to trimming and J lost 10 bases, with 18 bases between them. The CDR3 extends over 16 amino acids. CDR1 WSHSY and CDR2 SAAADI come from the germline V gene. The CDR3 bases are TGCGCCAGCAGTGAGCTACTGAGGGCAGACGGGTCACCCCTCCACTTT. It is translated as CASSELLRADGSPLHF.

The CDR3 reads CASSYSHRVNTEAFF. CDR3 DNA: TGTGCCAGCAGTTACTCCCACAGGGTGAACACTGAAGCTTTCTTT. V and J are TRBV6-5 and TRBJ1-1, with D possibly being TRBD1 (6 bases). V was trimmed by 0 bases and J by 0 bases, leaving 8 bases between them. CDR3 length equals 15 residues. Germline V CDR1 and CDR2: MNHEY, SVGAGI.

The V and J genes are TRBV27 and TRBJ1-1; 10 bases align to TRBD1. CDR1 and CDR2 from the germline V gene are MNHEY and SMNVEV (reference sequence). V dropped 6 bases and J dropped 4; count of bases not matched to a gene: 8. The CDR3 sequence is 15 residues long. As DNA, the CDR3 is TGTGCCAGCAGCCGACAGGGGGCTTTCTCCACTGAAGCTTTCTTT. Its translation is CASSRQGAFSTEAFF.

This clone came up a few times. The rearrangement uses TRBV24-1 and TRBJ2-7; a possible D gene is TRBD2 (5 bases). Trimming took 3 bases from V and 0 from J, leaving 5 bases between them. Germline lookup yields CDR1 KGHDR and CDR2 SFDVKD. The CDR3 spans 13 residues. CDR3 protein: CATSDGSSYEQYF. The CDR3 DNA follows: TGTGCCACCAGTGATGGGAGCTCCTACGAGCAGTACTTC.